This T cell receptor beta chain was recovered during a study of cytomegalovirus exposure and HLA in healthy donors. The study's findings and limits: V segments that were indistinguishable, TRBV6-2 and TRBV6-3 among them, were omitted from analysis. The study listed around 150 cytomegalovirus-associated TCR beta chains. In an earlier analysis, productive rearrangement rates for most beta V segments clustered near 87% or 30%.

To note about this clone: The target antigen is unknown.

PCR was performed using 60 Vbeta and 13 Jbeta primers. This table comes from immunoSEQ multiplex PCR, and its TCRdb copy is limited to in-frame clones, with some not included. The sample yields around 150,000 clones, 55% to 70% seen once. These donors, healthy bone marrow donors, were studied. The CDR3 extends over 11 amino acids. Germline CDR1 and CDR2: LNHDA and SQIVND (reference sequence). V was clipped by 8 bases and J by 5 bases, with 8 bases between them. The sequence came from a woman aged 60 to 75 in good health and CMV-seropositive. The sample consisted of PBMCs. The chain has TRBV19 and TRBJ2-3, with a weak D call TRBD1 (5 bases). In DNA form, the CDR3 reads TGTGCCAGTGGAAGGGGAGATACGCAGTATTTT. As protein: CASGRGDTQYF.